Here is one T cell receptor (beta chain) with its context. This sample stems from a study of PD-L1 blockade in urothelial cancer. Across the whole study: Men with urothelial cancer arising in the bladder made up about nine tenths of the roughly 29 patients.

Time point described: peripheral blood 6 weeks after treatment start. Each patient gave between 1 and 8 samples, pretreatment and on-treatment. TCRdb keeps only in-frame clones here, not all; method: immunoSEQ multiplex PCR. The sample has 83,000 or so clones; approximately 87% are singletons. The CDR3 totals 15 residues. Germline CDR1 reads LNHDA; CDR2 reads SQIVND (reference sequence). Trimming removed 3 bases from V and 1 base from J; junction bases left unmatched: 5. The chain has TRBV19 and TRBJ1-1; the match to TRBD1 covers 7 bases. The sequences come from PBMCs, collected around atezolizumab (anti-PD-L1) treatment. This receptor was taken from a man aged 65-85 years with urothelial cancer. The CDR3 here is CASSMGGQTNTEAFF. CDR3 coding DNA: TGTGCCAGTAGTATGGGGGGACAGACGAACACTGAAGCTTTCTTT.